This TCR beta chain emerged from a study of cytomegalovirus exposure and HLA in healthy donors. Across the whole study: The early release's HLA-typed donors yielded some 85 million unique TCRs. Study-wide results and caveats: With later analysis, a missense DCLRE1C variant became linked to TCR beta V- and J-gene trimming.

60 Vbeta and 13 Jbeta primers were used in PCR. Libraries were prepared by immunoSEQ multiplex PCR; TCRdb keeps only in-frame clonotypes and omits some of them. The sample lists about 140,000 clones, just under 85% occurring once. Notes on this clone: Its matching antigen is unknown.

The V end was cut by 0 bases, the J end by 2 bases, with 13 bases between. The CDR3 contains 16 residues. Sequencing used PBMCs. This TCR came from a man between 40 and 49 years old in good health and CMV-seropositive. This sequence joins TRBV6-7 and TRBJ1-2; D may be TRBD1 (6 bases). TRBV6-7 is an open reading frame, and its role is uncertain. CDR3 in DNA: TGTGCCAGCAGTTACTCGATTGCAGGGGAAAACTATGGCTACACCTTC. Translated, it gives CASSYSIAGENYGYTF.